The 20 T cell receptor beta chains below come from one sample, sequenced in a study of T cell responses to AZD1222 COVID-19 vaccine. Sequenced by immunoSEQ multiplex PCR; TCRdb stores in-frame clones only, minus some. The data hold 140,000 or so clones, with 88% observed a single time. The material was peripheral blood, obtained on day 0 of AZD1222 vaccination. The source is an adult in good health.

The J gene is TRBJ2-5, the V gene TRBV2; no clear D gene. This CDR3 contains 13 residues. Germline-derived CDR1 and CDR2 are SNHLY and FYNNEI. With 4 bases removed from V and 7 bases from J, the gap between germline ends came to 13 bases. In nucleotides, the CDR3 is TGTGCCAGCAGTGGCCAGAGCTTAGGGACCCAGTACTTC. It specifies CASSGQSLGTQYF.

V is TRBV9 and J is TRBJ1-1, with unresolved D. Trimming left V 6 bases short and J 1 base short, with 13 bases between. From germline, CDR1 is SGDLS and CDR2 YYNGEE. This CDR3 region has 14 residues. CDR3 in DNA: TGTGCCAGCACCCTGACGGCGGAGAACACTGAAGCTTTCTTT. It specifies CASTLTAENTEAFF.

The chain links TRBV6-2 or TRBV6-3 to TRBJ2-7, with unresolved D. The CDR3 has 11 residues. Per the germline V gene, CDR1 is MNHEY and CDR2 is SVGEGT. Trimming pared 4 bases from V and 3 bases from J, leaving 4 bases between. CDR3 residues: CASSSFYEQYF. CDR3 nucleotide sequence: TGTGCCAGCAGTTCCTTCTACGAGCAGTACTTC.

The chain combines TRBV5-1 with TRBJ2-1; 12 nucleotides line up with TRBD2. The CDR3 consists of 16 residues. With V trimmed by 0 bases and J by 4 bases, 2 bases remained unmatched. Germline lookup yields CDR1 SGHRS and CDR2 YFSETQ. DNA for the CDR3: TGCGCCAGCAGCTTGGGGACTAGCGGGATATACAATGAGCAGTTCTTC. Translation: CASSLGTSGIYNEQFF.

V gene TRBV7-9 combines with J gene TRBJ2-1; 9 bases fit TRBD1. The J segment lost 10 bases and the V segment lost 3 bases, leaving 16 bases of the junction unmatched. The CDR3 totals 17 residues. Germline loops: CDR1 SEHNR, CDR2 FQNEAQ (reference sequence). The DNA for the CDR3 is TGTGCCAGCAGCTTTCCAACCGGGACAGGGCCTCTCTTAGAGCAGTTCTTC. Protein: CASSFPTGTGPLLEQFF.

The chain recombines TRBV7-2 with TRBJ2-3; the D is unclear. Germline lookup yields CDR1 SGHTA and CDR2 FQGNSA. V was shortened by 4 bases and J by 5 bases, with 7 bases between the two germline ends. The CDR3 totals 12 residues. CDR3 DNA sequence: TGTGCCAGCAGCTCCAGTGGAGATACGCAGTATTTT. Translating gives CASSSSGDTQYF. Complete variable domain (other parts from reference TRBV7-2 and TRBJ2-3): GAGVSQSPSNKVTEKGKDVELRCDPISGHTALYWYRQSLGQGLEFLIYFQGNSAPDKSGLPSDRFSAERTGGSVSTLTIQRTQQEDSAVYLCASSSSGDTQYFGPGTRLTVL.

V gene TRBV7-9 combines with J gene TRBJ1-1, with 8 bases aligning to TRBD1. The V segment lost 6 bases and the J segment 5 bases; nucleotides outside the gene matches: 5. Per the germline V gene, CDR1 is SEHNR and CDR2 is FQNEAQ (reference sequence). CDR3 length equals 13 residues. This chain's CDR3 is CASSHDRGTEAFF. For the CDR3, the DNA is TGTGCCAGCAGTCATGACAGGGGTACTGAAGCTTTCTTT.

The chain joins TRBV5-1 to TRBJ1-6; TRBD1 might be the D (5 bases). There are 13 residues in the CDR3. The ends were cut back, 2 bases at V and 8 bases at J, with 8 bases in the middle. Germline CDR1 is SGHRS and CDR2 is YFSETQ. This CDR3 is CASSFRDDSPLHF. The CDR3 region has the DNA TGCGCCAGCAGCTTTAGGGACGATTCACCCCTCCACTTT.

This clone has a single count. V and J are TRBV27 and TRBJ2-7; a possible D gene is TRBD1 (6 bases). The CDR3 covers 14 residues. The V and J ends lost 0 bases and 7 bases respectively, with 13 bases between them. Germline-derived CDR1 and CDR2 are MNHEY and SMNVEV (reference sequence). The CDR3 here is CASSLSGRGIEQYF. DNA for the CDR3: TGTGCCAGCAGTTTATCGGGCAGGGGCATTGAGCAGTACTTC.

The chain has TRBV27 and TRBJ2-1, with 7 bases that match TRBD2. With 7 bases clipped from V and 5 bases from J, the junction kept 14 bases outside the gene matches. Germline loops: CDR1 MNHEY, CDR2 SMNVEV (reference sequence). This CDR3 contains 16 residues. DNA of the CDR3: TGTGCCAGCAACCCCAATGGGGCTAGCGGACACAATGAGCAGTTCTTC. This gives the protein CASNPNGASGHNEQFF.

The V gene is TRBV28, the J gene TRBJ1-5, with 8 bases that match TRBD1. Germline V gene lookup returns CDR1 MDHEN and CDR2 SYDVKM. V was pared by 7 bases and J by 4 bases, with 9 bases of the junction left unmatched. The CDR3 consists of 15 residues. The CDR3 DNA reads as TGTGCCAGCACCAGACAGGGGAGGACTAATCAGCCCCAGCATTTT. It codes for CASTRQGRTNQPQHF.

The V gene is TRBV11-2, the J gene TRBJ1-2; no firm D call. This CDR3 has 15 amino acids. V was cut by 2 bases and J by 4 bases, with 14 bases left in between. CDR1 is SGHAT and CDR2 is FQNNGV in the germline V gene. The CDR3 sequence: CASSLIAGAVYGYTF. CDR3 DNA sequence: TGTGCCAGCAGCTTAATTGCGGGTGCGGTCTATGGCTACACCTTC.

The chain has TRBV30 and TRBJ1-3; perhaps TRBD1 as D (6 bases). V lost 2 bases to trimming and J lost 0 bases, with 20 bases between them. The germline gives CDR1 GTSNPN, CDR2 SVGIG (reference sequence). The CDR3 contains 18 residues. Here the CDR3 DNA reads TGTGCCTGGAGTTTGAGGCCCGGGACATTCCTCTCTGGAAACACCATATATTTT. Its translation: CAWSLRPGTFLSGNTIYF.

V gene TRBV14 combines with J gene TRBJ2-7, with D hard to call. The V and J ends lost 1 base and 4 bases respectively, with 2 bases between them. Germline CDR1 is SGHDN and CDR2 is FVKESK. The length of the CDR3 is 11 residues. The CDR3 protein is CASSQGYEQYF. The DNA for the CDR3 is TGTGCCAGCAGCCAAGGATACGAGCAGTACTTC.

The CDR3 nucleotides are TGTGCCAGCAGCCCCGGACAGGTTGTTAATTCACCCCTCCACTTT. Amino acids: CASSPGQVVNSPLHF. The gene calls are TRBV5-4 and TRBJ1-6; 7 bases are shared with TRBD1. There are 15 residues in the CDR3. The germline CDR1 and CDR2 sequences are SGHNT and YYREEE (reference sequence). J lost 6 bases, V lost 4 bases, and 7 bases had no gene match.

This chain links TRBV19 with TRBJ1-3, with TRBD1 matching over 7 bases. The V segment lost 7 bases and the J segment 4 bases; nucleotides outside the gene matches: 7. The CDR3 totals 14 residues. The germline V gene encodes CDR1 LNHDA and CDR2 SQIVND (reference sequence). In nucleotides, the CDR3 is TGTGCCAGTACCCCGGGACAGACAGGAAACACCATATATTTT. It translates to CASTPGQTGNTIYF.

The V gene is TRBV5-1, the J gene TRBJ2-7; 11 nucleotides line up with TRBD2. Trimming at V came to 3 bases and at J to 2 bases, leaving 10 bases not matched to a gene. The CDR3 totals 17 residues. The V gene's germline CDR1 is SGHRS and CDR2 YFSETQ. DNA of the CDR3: TGCGCCAGCAGCTCTTTCTCCCGACTAGCGGGAACCTACGAGCAGTACTTC. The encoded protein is CASSSFSRLAGTYEQYF.

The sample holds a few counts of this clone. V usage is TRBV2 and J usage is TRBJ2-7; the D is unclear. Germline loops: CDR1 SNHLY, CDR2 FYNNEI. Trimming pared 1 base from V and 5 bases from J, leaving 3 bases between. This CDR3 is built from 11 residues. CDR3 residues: CASSEGNEQYF. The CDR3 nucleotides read TGTGCCAGCAGTGAAGGGAACGAGCAGTACTTC.

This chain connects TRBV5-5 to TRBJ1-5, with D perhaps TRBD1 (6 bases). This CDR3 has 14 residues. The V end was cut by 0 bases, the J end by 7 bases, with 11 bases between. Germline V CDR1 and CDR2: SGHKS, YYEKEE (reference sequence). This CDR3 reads CASSLGAGAQPQHF. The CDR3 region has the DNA TGTGCCAGCAGCTTGGGGGCGGGGGCACAGCCCCAGCATTTT.

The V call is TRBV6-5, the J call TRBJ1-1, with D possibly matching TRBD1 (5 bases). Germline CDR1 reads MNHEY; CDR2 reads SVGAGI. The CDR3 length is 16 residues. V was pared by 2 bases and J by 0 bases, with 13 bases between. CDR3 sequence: CASSYDGGSMNTEAFF. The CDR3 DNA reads TGTGCCAGCAGTTACGACGGGGGATCCATGAACACTGAAGCTTTCTTT.